The 7 T cell receptor beta chains presented below share a single source sample, sequenced in a study of neoadjuvant anti-PD-1 for oral cavity cancer. Time point meaning: after neoadjuvant nivolumab, at surgical resection. Profiling relied on immunoSEQ multiplex PCR, and the TCRdb table lists in-frame clones only, not all of them. The sample shows roughly 14,000 clones, 70% to 80% of them seen only once. The sample here was PBMCs, taken after nivolumab (anti-PD-1) treatment. The receptor set was obtained from a person aged 35 to 85 with oral cavity squamous cell carcinoma.

The chain links TRBV2 to TRBJ2-5; D not resolved. Trimming left V 1 base short and J 3 bases short, with 12 bases between. Germline CDR1 SNHLY, CDR2 FYNNEI. The CDR3 consists of 15 residues. The CDR3 sequence is CASSEVGQFEETQYF. The CDR3 bases are TGTGCCAGCAGTGAAGTAGGGCAGTTCGAAGAGACCCAGTACTTC.

This sequence joins TRBV5-1 and TRBJ1-2; D remains ambiguous. The germline V and J ends were trimmed by 4 bases and 3 bases, with 19 bases remaining between them. This CDR3 contains 16 residues. Germline V gene lookup returns CDR1 SGHRS and CDR2 YFSETQ. The CDR3 region is CASSDFILKLHYGYTF. The CDR3 DNA reads TGCGCCAGCAGCGACTTTATACTAAAATTGCACTATGGCTACACCTTC.

Details on this clone: Distinct nucleotide sequences in the sample also encode this CDR3. The rearrangement links TRBV10-1 to TRBJ2-1, with D unresolved. V lost 3 bases and J 6 bases, leaving 12 bases between the germline ends. CDR1 is WNHNN and CDR2 is SYGVQD in the germline V gene (reference sequence). The CDR3 is 14 amino acids. The CDR3 spells CASSEGISGNEQFF. In nucleotides, the CDR3 is TGCGCCAGCAGTGAAGGCATTTCGGGCAATGAGCAGTTCTTC.

This chain links TRBV7-9 with TRBJ1-5, with D uncertain. The CDR3 runs to 15 residues. The germline CDR1 and CDR2 sequences are SEHNR and FQNEAQ (reference sequence). V was trimmed by 3 bases and J by 9 bases, leaving 18 bases between them. CDR3 amino acids: CASSFGADGFSPQHF. The DNA of the CDR3 is TGTGCCAGCAGCTTTGGAGCGGACGGTTTCTCGCCCCAGCATTTT.

The V and J genes are TRBV2 and TRBJ2-7; no reliable D call. V was shortened by 8 bases and J by 0 bases, with 8 bases between the two germline ends. Germline CDR1 SNHLY, CDR2 FYNNEI. The CDR3 runs 12 residues. DNA for the CDR3: TGTGCCAGCGGTGTCAGCTCCTACGAGCAGTACTTC. Its translation is CASGVSSYEQYF.

The chain employs TRBV4-1 and TRBJ1-2; D gene unclear. Trimming shortened V by 1 base and J by 8 bases, and 14 bases separated the two germline ends. Germline CDR1 is MGHRA and CDR2 is YSYEKL. The CDR3 is 14 residues long. CDR3 sequence: CASSQVRPAGGYTF. The CDR3, as DNA: TGCGCCAGCAGCCAAGTGCGCCCGGCTGGGGGCTACACCTTC.

The rearrangement uses TRBV5-1 and TRBJ1-2; D gene ambiguous. Germline-derived CDR1 and CDR2 are SGHRS and YFSETQ. V lost 0 bases to trimming and J lost 5 bases, with 11 bases between them. The CDR3 has 14 amino acids. For the CDR3, the DNA is TGCGCCAGCAGCTTGGAGTGGGCTGAGTATGGCTACACCTTC. Its translation is CASSLEWAEYGYTF.